This TCR beta chain came from a study of OX40 agonist ivuxolimab in advanced cancers. Regarding the study in general: Ivuxolimab was an agonistic, fully human IgG2 monoclonal antibody directed against OX40 (CD134), a costimulatory receptor. Intravenous ivuxolimab was administered to patients every 2 weeks at six dose levels: 0.01, 0.1, 0.3, 1.5, 3 and 10 mg/kg. Of the approximately 53 patients in dose escalation, 19 had hepatocellular carcinoma, some 15 had melanoma, 9 had renal cell carcinoma and 9 had head and neck cancer. In the dose-escalation cohort, 82.7% of patients were male, and the mean age was around 60 years, with a range of about 23 to 85. Patients were allowed to have had prior anti-PD-1, anti-PD-L1 or anti-CTLA-4 therapy, and 40% of the dose-escalation patients had been treated with checkpoint inhibitors. Partial responses occurred in three dose-escalation patients: two with cutaneous melanoma and one with hepatocellular carcinoma. The point of sequencing TCRbeta in the periphery was to test whether ivuxolimab changed TCR sequence diversity and drove clonal T-cell expansion. The paper describes the monotherapy dose-escalation part (N ≈ 52 patients) of the phase I trial of ivuxolimab. Overall study results and their limits: In partial responders in the 0.1-3.0 mg/kg groups, normalized peripheral clonal expansion was found to be among the lowest, especially among CD8+ T cells. Clonal expansion of both CD4+ and CD8+ blood T cells was observed from baseline to week 6 at doses 0.1 to 3.0 mg/kg. Low levels of normalized T-cell clonal expansion were also seen in some patients who did not respond. The antigen specificity of the peripheral T cells that underwent clonal expansion was not determined. After ivuxolimab, more expanded clones were found on average in CD8+ T cells than in CD4+ T cells.

The trial excluded patients who had a history of autoimmune disease or were on systemic immunosuppression. Peripheral blood for TCR sequencing was collected from all dose cohorts at baseline, on cycle 4 day 1, and on cycle 7 day 1. The samples were taken from a phase I, first-in-human, multicenter, open-label dose-escalation trial of ivuxolimab. The trial enrolled adults with locally advanced or metastatic head and neck squamous cell, hepatocellular, melanoma or renal cell carcinoma. Before TCR sequencing, CD4+ T cells and CD8+ T cells were sorted from peripheral blood as separate populations. Cut back by 1 base and 4 bases, the V and J ends lie 13 bases apart. The germline V gene gives CDR1 as MDHEN and CDR2 as SYDVKM. Measured from the cysteine to the phenylalanine, the CDR3 is 15 residues long. Only the CDR3 DNA stays, 45 bases, in frame from base 1. To sequence the TCRbeta CDR3 region, genomic DNA was isolated from the sorted cells. The immunoSEQ Assay was used to sequence the TCRbeta CDR3 regions. As stored in TCRdb, this immuneACCESS dataset retains in-frame rearrangements with V and J assigned. A fraction of the clones does not appear; measured against another copy, unresolved V genes explain less than half of the discrepancy, and the remainder lacks a known reason. The sample records under 50,000 clones, 75% to 90% of which are singletons. The ten most abundant clones make up about 5.5% of the sample.

A note on this clone: It lacks a known antigen. No base-level quality is on record; no much larger clone is a single base apart.

The chain couples TRBV28 to TRBJ1-2; a confident D gene designation cannot be given. The sequence came from an adult with an advanced solid tumor such as melanoma, head and neck, liver or kidney cancer. Sample: CD4+ or CD8+ T cells sorted from blood, taken in a trial of the OX40 agonist ivuxolimab. The CDR3 reads as follows: CASSLLTETPYGYTF. The DNA sequence reads TGTGCCAGCAGTTTATTAACAGAGACTCCCTATGGCTACACCTTC.